Sequencing of this T cell receptor (beta chain) was carried out in a study of vaccination effects on CD4 cells after COVID-19. Study-wide points: Limitations: small convalescent group and missing early post-infection timepoints.

Sequencing followed a ViraFEST assay step that expanded antigen-specific CD4+ T cells with viral peptide pools. An approximately 10-day culture period preceded the isolation of CD4+ T cells. Each vaccine recipient was nucleocapsid antibody negative and had no prior SARS-CoV-2 infection. TCRdb's copy holds only in-frame clones and misses some; the assay was immunoSEQ multiplex PCR. The sample gives fewer than 85,000 clones, around 76% of which show up once; about 10% is in the top ten. This clone appeared a single time. Its specificity is unknown. CDR3 size: 16 residues. The gene calls are TRBV21-1 and TRBJ2-2; the table's TRBD1 call for D was not verified on the DNA. TRBV21-1 is annotated as a pseudogene. Here the sequenced sample was CD4+ T cells from PBMCs cultured with SARS-CoV-2 spike peptides, taken before COVID-19 vaccination. The receptor's source is a human donor who received a COVID-19 vaccine. CDR3 residues: CASSKPRGPGTGELFF. The CDR3 coding sequence is TGTGCCAGCAGCAAACCGAGGGGGCCGGGGACCGGGGAGCTGTTTTTT.